The 19 T cell receptor beta chains below come from one sample, sequenced in a study of T-cell reconstitution after alpha-beta-depleted transplantation in children. TCRbeta library preparation incorporated unique molecular identifiers. TCRdb re-derived calls from the PCR reads in MiXCR, one entry per CDR3 protein. The sample holds about 240,000 distinct CDR3 sequences, about 11% seen once. The sample consisted of PBMCs from the stem cell graft donor, taken from the stem cell graft. These receptors all stem from a human donor who donated a stem cell graft to a child with acute lymphoblastic leukemia.

This clonotype was seen many times. This chain connects TRBV14 to TRBJ2-3, with D tentatively TRBD1 or TRBD2 (6 bases each). This CDR3 region has 17 residues. The germline V gene has CDR1 SGHDN and CDR2 FVKESK. V lost 4 bases and J 2 bases, leaving 19 bases between the germline ends. The DNA for the CDR3 is TGTGCCAGCAGCCCTCTGAGGGGGGCGAGTTTCACAGATACGCAGTATTTT. Translating gives CASSPLRGASFTDTQYF.

The CDR3 DNA follows: TGCAGTGCTAGAGCGTCTTGGACCCCTATACCCCTCCACTTT. Translation: CSARASWTPIPLHF. This chain links TRBV20-1 with TRBJ1-6, with D unresolved. V dropped 1 base and J dropped 12 bases, with 16 bases sitting between them. The CDR3 totals 14 residues. Per germline, CDR1 DFQATT and CDR2 SNEGSKA (reference sequence).

In the case of this clonotype: A much bigger clone sits one base away, suggesting this may be a read error. The V call is TRBV7-9, the J call TRBJ2-1; D is unresolved. The CDR3 loop spans 14 amino acids. With 3 bases removed from V and 8 bases from J, the gap between germline ends came to 14 bases. Per the germline V gene, CDR1 is SEHNR and CDR2 is FQNEAQ (reference sequence). For the CDR3, the DNA is TGTGCCAGCAGCTTCCCACAGACCCTAGATGAGCAGTTCTTC. Its protein product is CASSFPQTLDEQFF.

This clonotype was detected many times. This sequence joins TRBV5-6 and TRBJ2-3; possibly TRBD1 for D (6 bases). The CDR3 extends over 14 amino acids. CDR1 is SGHDT, CDR2 YYEEEE, per germline. Trimming took off 3 bases at V and 1 base at J, with 9 bases between the two ends. For the CDR3, the DNA is TGTGCCAGCAGCTCCAGGGGTCGCACAGATACGCAGTATTTT. Amino acids: CASSSRGRTDTQYF. The complete variable domain, with remaining parts taken from reference TRBV5-6 and TRBJ2-3, reads DAGVTQSPTHLIKTRGQQVTLRCSPKSGHDTVSWYQQALGQGPQFIFQYYEEEERQRGNFPDRFSGHQFPNYSSELNVNALLLGDSALYLCASSSRGRTDTQYFGPGTRLTVL.

In this sample, this clonotype turned up many times. V gene TRBV7-8 combines with J gene TRBJ1-2; D call uncertain. V was cut by 0 bases and J by 3 bases, with 8 bases left in between. The CDR3 covers 14 residues. Germline V gives CDR1 SGHVS, CDR2 FQNEAQ. In DNA, the CDR3 is TGTGCCAGCAGCTTAGCGGGGTTGGACTATGGCTACACCTTC. Translation gives CASSLAGLDYGYTF.

This clonotype was counted at least ten times. V gene TRBV28 combines with J gene TRBJ1-1; D may be TRBD1 (5 bases). The germline CDR1 and CDR2 sequences are MDHEN and SYDVKM. This CDR3 contains 17 residues. Trimming cost V 1 base and J 3 bases, with 18 bases left between them. The CDR3 DNA sequence: TGTGCCAGCAGTTTATCCCCACACAGGCCCTCGGACACTGAAGCTTTCTTT. Encoded protein: CASSLSPHRPSDTEAFF.

This clonotype was counted a few times. One end of the junction varies from germline; a read error may be responsible. The chain combines TRBV14 with TRBJ2-6; D perhaps matches TRBD1 (5 bases). Per germline, CDR1 SGHDN and CDR2 FVKESK. The CDR3 has 20 amino acids. CDR3 nucleotide sequence: TGTGCCAGCAGCCACCCCGCCTCCGGGCTGCCCTACTCTGGGGCCAACGGCCTGACTTTC. Protein: CASSHPASGLPYSGANGLTF. Full variable domain (rest looked up from reference TRBV14 and TRBJ2-6): EAGVTQFPSHSVIEKGQTVTLRCDPISGHDNLYWYRRVMGKEIKFLLHFVKESKQDESGMPNNRFLAERTGGTYSTLKVQPAELEDSGVYFCASSHPASGLPYSGANGLTFGAGSRLTVL.

This clonotype was detected ten times or more. V usage is TRBV4-2 and J usage is TRBJ1-6; the match to TRBD1 covers 11 bases. CDR1 is LGHNA, CDR2 YNFKEQ, per germline. The V gene end was trimmed by 0 bases and the J gene end by 12 bases; junction bases not matched to a gene: 7. The CDR3 loop spans 16 amino acids. CDR3 coding DNA: TGTGCCAGCAGCCAAGAGGACAGGGGGCCAAATCGACCCCTCCACTTT. Its translation: CASSQEDRGPNRPLHF.

This clonotype appeared many times. The rearrangement uses TRBV28 and TRBJ2-3; 10 bases align to TRBD2. V dropped 5 bases and J dropped 4; count of bases not matched to a gene: 9. CDR3 length: 16 amino acids. Germline lookup yields CDR1 MDHEN and CDR2 SYDVKM. CDR3 in amino acids: CASSLSGLASSDTQYF. The CDR3 region has the DNA TGTGCCAGCAGTCTGTCGGGACTAGCGAGCTCAGATACGCAGTATTTT.

This clonotype was recorded at least ten times. The V gene is TRBV28, the J gene TRBJ2-6; no definite D call. Trimming cost V 1 base and J 2 bases, with 9 bases left between them. This CDR3 spans 16 amino acids. Germline V gives CDR1 MDHEN, CDR2 SYDVKM. In DNA, the CDR3 is TGTGCCAGCAGTTTATTACGTGGGACTGGGGCCAACGTCCTGACTTTC. Residues: CASSLLRGTGANVLTF. Full variable domain (remainder filled in from reference TRBV28 and TRBJ2-6): DVKVTQSSRYLVKRTGEKVFLECVQDMDHENMFWYRQDPGLGLRLIYFSYDVKMKEKGDIPEGYSVSREKKERFSLILESASTNQTSMYLCASSLLRGTGANVLTFGAGSRLTVL.

The chain employs TRBV4-2 and TRBJ2-7; D gene ambiguous. Trimming took 1 base from V and 7 from J, leaving 17 bases between them. Germline CDR1 LGHNA, CDR2 YNFKEQ. This CDR3 is 15 amino acids long. In DNA form, the CDR3 reads TGTGCCAGCAGCCAAGTCCTGGGCGGCCTCGGAGAGCAGTACTTC. It is translated as CASSQVLGGLGEQYF.

This clonotype was observed at least ten times. This chain links TRBV7-9 with TRBJ2-1, with D perhaps matching TRBD2 (6 bases). CDR3 length equals 15 residues. V lost 6 bases and J lost 0, with 12 bases in between. Germline V CDR1 and CDR2: SEHNR, FQNEAQ (reference sequence). CDR3 amino acids: CASSASESSYNEQFF. DNA for the CDR3: TGTGCCAGCAGTGCTAGCGAGAGCTCCTACAATGAGCAGTTCTTC.

This clonotype was seen many times. This rearrangement joins TRBV9 to TRBJ2-1, with D maybe TRBD1 (6 bases). V lost 3 bases and J 0 bases, leaving 13 bases between the germline ends. The CDR3 length is 16 residues. Germline V gene lookup returns CDR1 SGDLS and CDR2 YYNGEE. As DNA, the CDR3 is TGTGCCAGCAGCGGAAACAGGGTGTCCTCCTACAATGAGCAGTTCTTC. It specifies CASSGNRVSSYNEQFF.

The sample holds many counts of this clonotype. The chain is built from TRBV7-9 and TRBJ1-1; perhaps TRBD1 as D (6 bases). Trimming removed 6 bases at V and 2 bases at J, with 13 bases between. The CDR3 is made up of 14 amino acids. Germline V CDR1 and CDR2: SEHNR, FQNEAQ (reference sequence). The CDR3 here is CASSSQGGNTEAFF. In nucleotides, the CDR3 is TGTGCCAGCAGTTCACAGGGCGGAAACACTGAAGCTTTCTTT. Combining the CDR3 with reference TRBV7-9 and TRBJ1-1 gives the whole variable domain DTGVSQNPRHKITKRGQNVTFRCDPISEHNRLYWYRQTLGQGPEFLTYFQNEAQLEKSRLLSDRFSAERPKGSFSTLEIQRTEQGDSAMYLCASSSQGGNTEAFFGQGTRLTVV.

There are many counts of this clonotype. The chain links TRBV6-5 to TRBJ2-3; 9 bases align to TRBD1. CDR1 is MNHEY, CDR2 SVGAGI, per germline. The junction had 9 bases not matched to a gene; V was cut back by 6 bases and J by 14 bases. CDR3 size: 12 residues. DNA for the CDR3: TGTGCCAGCAGCACCGGACAGGGGCTCTTGTATTTT. Encoded protein: CASSTGQGLLYF.

This clonotype has ten or more counts. The V gene is TRBV12-3 or TRBV12-4, the J gene TRBJ2-2, with TRBD2 matching over 7 bases. The V segment lost 2 bases and the J segment 7 bases; nucleotides outside the gene matches: 4. This CDR3 comprises 14 residues. This CDR3 is CASSLLAEGGELFF. CDR3 coding DNA: TGTGCCAGCAGTTTACTAGCGGAGGGCGGGGAGCTGTTTTTT.

This clonotype was counted many times. The chain carries TRBV7-9 and TRBJ2-2; TRBD1 matches 7 bases. V shed 5 bases and J 8 bases; nucleotides not matched to a gene: 17. This CDR3 has 17 residues. Germline-derived CDR1 and CDR2 are SEHNR and FQNEAQ (reference sequence). CDR3 protein: CASSVRGTAGGVGELFF. CDR3 coding DNA: TGTGCCAGCAGCGTCAGAGGGACAGCTGGAGGAGTGGGGGAGCTGTTTTTT.

This clonotype was detected many times. The rearrangement uses TRBV9 and TRBJ2-7; no definite D call. CDR1 and CDR2 (germline): SGDLS, YYNGEE. This CDR3 is 13 amino acids long. The V end was cut by 4 bases, the J end by 6 bases, with 14 bases between. The DNA for the CDR3 is TGTGCCAGCAGCCCCAGGACGGAAGGCGAGCAGTACTTC. Amino acid sequence: CASSPRTEGEQYF.

In this sample, this clonotype turned up many times. The V call is TRBV5-5, the J call TRBJ1-5; tentative D call: TRBD1 (6 bases). V lost 3 bases and J 0 bases, leaving 10 bases between the germline ends. Per the germline V gene, CDR1 is SGHKS and CDR2 is YYEKEE (reference sequence). This CDR3 contains 15 residues. The CDR3 protein is CASSSQGYSNQPQHF. CDR3 coding DNA: TGTGCCAGCAGCTCACAGGGATATAGCAATCAGCCCCAGCATTTT. Supplemented by reference TRBV5-5 and TRBJ1-5, the full variable domain reads DAGVTQSPTHLIKTRGQQVTLRCSPISGHKSVSWYQQVLGQGPQFIFQYYEKEERGRGNFPDRFSARQFPNYSSELNVNALLLGDSALYLCASSSQGYSNQPQHFGDGTRLSIL.